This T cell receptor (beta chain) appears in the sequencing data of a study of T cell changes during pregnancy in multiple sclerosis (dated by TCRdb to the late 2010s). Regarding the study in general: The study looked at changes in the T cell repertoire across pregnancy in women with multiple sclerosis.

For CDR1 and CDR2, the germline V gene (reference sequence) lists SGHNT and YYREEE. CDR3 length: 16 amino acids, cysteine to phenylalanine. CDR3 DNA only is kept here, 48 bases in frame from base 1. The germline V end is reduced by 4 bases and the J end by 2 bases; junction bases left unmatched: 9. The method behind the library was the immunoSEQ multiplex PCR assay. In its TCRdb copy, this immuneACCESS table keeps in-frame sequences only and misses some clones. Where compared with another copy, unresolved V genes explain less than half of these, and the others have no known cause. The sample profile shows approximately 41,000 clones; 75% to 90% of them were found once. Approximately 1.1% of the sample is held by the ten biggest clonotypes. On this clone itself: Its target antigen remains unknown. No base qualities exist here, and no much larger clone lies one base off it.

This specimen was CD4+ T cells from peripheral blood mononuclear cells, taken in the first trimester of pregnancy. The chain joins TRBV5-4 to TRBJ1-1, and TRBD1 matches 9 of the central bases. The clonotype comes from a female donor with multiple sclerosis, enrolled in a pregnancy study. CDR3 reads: CASSVPGTGRNTEAFF. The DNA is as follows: TGTGCCAGCAGCGTACCCGGGACAGGGCGCAACACTGAAGCTTTCTTT.